This passage covers 29 T cell receptor beta chains from one sample sequenced in a study of blood T cell repertoires in COVID-19. Measured with immunoSEQ multiplex PCR; TCRdb has only the in-frame clones, and not every one. There are fewer than 150,000 clones in the sample; roughly 90% occur only once, and approximately 3.9% lies in the top ten. The sequencing input was peripheral blood. The receptors here all came from a woman in her sixties or seventies with COVID-19, enrolled during active disease.

The chain is built from TRBV2 and TRBJ1-3, with D possibly being TRBD1 (5 bases). This CDR3 comprises 14 residues. The germline V and J ends were trimmed by 6 bases and 3 bases, with 12 bases remaining between them. Germline CDR1 SNHLY, CDR2 FYNNEI. The CDR3 DNA reads TGTGCCAGCAGACAAGGGGAGGGTGGAAACACCATATATTTT. It yields the protein CASRQGEGGNTIYF.

The chain recombines TRBV6-5 with TRBJ1-4; D ambiguous. The CDR3 spans 15 residues. V was pared by 5 bases and J by 0 bases, with 10 bases between. Germline V gene data show CDR1 as MNHEY and CDR2 as SVGAGI. Here the CDR3 DNA reads TGTGCCAGCAGTATGAGACAACCAACTAATGAAAAACTGTTTTTT. This translates into CASSMRQPTNEKLFF.

The rearrangement joins TRBV3-1 (or the pseudogene TRBV3-2) to TRBJ1-2, with 8 nucleotides matching TRBD1. CDR3 size: 17 residues. V was pared by 0 bases and J by 7 bases, with 13 bases of the junction left unmatched. Germline V gives CDR1 LGHDT, CDR2 YNNKEL (reference sequence). The CDR3 coding sequence is TGTGCCAGCAGCCAAGATCCGAGACAGGGGAGTTACGCTGGCTACACCTTC. Amino acid sequence: CASSQDPRQGSYAGYTF.

V usage is TRBV6-2 or TRBV6-3 and J usage is TRBJ1-5; no clear D. CDR1 MNHEY and CDR2 SVGEGT come from the germline V gene. The CDR3 loop spans 14 amino acids. Trimming removed 0 bases at V and 0 bases at J, with 3 bases between. The CDR3 region is CASSYSYSNQPQHF. CDR3 nucleotides: TGTGCCAGCAGTTACTCATATAGCAATCAGCCCCAGCATTTT.

This chain connects TRBV18 to TRBJ2-2; 10 bases match TRBD1. CDR3 length: 16 amino acids. The trim removed 6 bases at V and 1 base at J, leaving 5 bases unmatched. CDR1 is KGHSH, CDR2 LQKENI, per germline. The CDR3 here is CASSPGTGENTGELFF. As DNA, the CDR3 is TGTGCCAGCTCCCCCGGGACAGGGGAGAACACCGGGGAGCTGTTTTTT.

The V call is TRBV4-3, the J call TRBJ2-3; D unresolved. Germline loops: CDR1 LGHNA, CDR2 YSLEER. The V gene lost 2 bases and the J gene lost 0 bases, with 3 bases spanning the gap. The CDR3 loop spans 13 amino acids. CDR3 nucleotides: TGCGCCAGCAGCCAACCTAGCACAGATACGCAGTATTTT. Translated: CASSQPSTDTQYF.

The rearrangement uses TRBV5-4 and TRBJ1-4, with TRBD1 as a possible D gene (5 bases). Germline CDR1 and CDR2: SGHNT and YYREEE (reference sequence). The CDR3 sequence is 12 residues long. V shed 7 bases and J shed 4 bases, with 8 bases lying between them. CDR3 nucleotides: TGTGCCAGCCAGGGTAATAATGAAAAACTGTTTTTT. Protein product: CASQGNNEKLFF.

The chain is built from TRBV6-5 and TRBJ2-7, with D hard to call. The CDR3 consists of 15 residues. V shed 5 bases and J shed 3 bases, with 17 bases lying between them. Germline assignment: CDR1 MNHEY and CDR2 SVGAGI. The CDR3 is CASSPEDSRFYEQYF. The CDR3 nucleotides are TGTGCCAGCAGTCCTGAAGACTCGAGGTTCTACGAGCAGTACTTC.

The CDR3 reads CASSPRQGSNEKLFF. In nucleotides, the CDR3 is TGTGCCAGCAGCCCGAGACAGGGTAGTAATGAAAAACTGTTTTTT. The V gene is TRBV14, the J gene TRBJ1-4; 7 nucleotides line up with TRBD1. The CDR3 is 15 residues long. Germline V lookup: CDR1 SGHDN, CDR2 FVKESK. The V gene end was trimmed by 4 bases and the J gene end by 4 bases; junction bases not matched to a gene: 6.

This CDR3 reads CASSSWTGGAEAFF. The DNA of the CDR3 is TGTGCCAGCAGCTCTTGGACAGGGGGTGCTGAAGCTTTCTTT. The V and J genes are TRBV7-9 and TRBJ1-1; 10 nucleotides match TRBD1. This CDR3 spans 14 amino acids. Trimming took 4 bases from V and 6 from J; bases not matched to a gene: 5. Germline values: CDR1 SEHNR, CDR2 FQNEAQ (reference sequence).

The chain uses TRBV7-2 and TRBJ1-5; 7 bases align to TRBD1. Germline CDR1 is SGHTA and CDR2 is FQGNSA. Trimming took 5 bases from V and 4 from J; bases not matched to a gene: 8. This CDR3 is built from 15 residues. This CDR3 is CASSPGDRENQPQHF. The CDR3 DNA is TGTGCCAGCAGCCCCGGAGACAGGGAAAATCAGCCCCAGCATTTT.

This chain uses TRBV27 with TRBJ1-1; 9 nucleotides align to TRBD1. V lost 0 bases and J lost 4; bases outside the gene matches: 3. The CDR3 has 15 amino acids. Looked up from germline, CDR1 is MNHEY and CDR2 is SMNVEV (reference sequence). CDR3 loop: CASSLSGTGLTEAFF. CDR3 sequence (DNA): TGTGCCAGCAGTTTATCCGGGACAGGGCTCACTGAAGCTTTCTTT.

The V call is TRBV4-3, the J call TRBJ2-3; 9 bases fit TRBD1. V lost 4 bases to trimming and J lost 5 bases; unmatched junction nucleotides: 7. Germline CDR1 LGHNA, CDR2 YSLEER. The CDR3 runs 15 residues. The CDR3 bases are TGCGCCAGCAGCCCGGGACAGGGCTATAGAGATACGCAGTATTTT. Translated: CASSPGQGYRDTQYF.

The chain has TRBV9 and TRBJ2-7, with 9 positions matching TRBD2. Germline values: CDR1 SGDLS, CDR2 YYNGEE. V trimming: 4 bases; J trimming: 0 bases; junction bases outside the gene matches: 17. CDR3 length: 19 residues. CDR3 DNA: TGTGCCAGCAGCCCCCGCCTGGGGAGCGGGGGGCCTAGCTCCTACGAGCAGTACTTC. Its protein is CASSPRLGSGGPSSYEQYF.

The rearrangement joins TRBV28 to TRBJ1-5; 8 bases match TRBD1. V dropped 4 bases and J dropped 7; count of bases not matched to a gene: 12. The germline gives CDR1 MDHEN, CDR2 SYDVKM. CDR3 length equals 16 residues. The CDR3: CASSWGTGTGKQPQHF. The CDR3, as DNA: TGTGCCAGCAGTTGGGGGACCGGGACAGGTAAACAGCCCCAGCATTTT.

The chain uses TRBV10-3 and TRBJ2-3; 9 bases agree with TRBD1. The CDR3 loop spans 15 amino acids. J lost 3 bases, V lost 6 bases, and 7 bases had no gene match. The germline V gene has CDR1 ENHRY and CDR2 SYGVKD. The CDR3 DNA is TGTGCCATCAGACCGGGACAGGGCGAGACAGATACGCAGTATTTT. Translated, it gives CAIRPGQGETDTQYF.

The J gene is TRBJ1-2, the V gene TRBV6-5, with D maybe TRBD1 (5 bases). The germline CDR1 and CDR2 sequences are MNHEY and SVGAGI. Trimming took off 7 bases at V and 0 bases at J, with 12 bases between the two ends. The CDR3 contains 14 residues. CDR3 bases: TGTGCCAGCACGGGGGGTCCCTCTAACTATGGCTACACCTTC. Amino acids: CASTGGPSNYGYTF.

The chain has TRBV4-1 and TRBJ2-5, with a tentative D call TRBD1 (6 bases). Germline V gene data show CDR1 as MGHRA and CDR2 as YSYEKL. V lost 3 bases to trimming and J lost 5 bases, with 19 bases between them. This CDR3 has 16 amino acids. The CDR3 is CASSHLSGTMGETQYF. CDR3 DNA: TGCGCCAGCAGCCACCTTTCCGGGACAATGGGGGAGACCCAGTACTTC.

CDR3 amino acids: CASSPGASGNTIYF. CDR3 nucleotide sequence: TGTGCCAGCTCACCAGGGGCCTCTGGAAACACCATATATTTT. The chain links TRBV18 to TRBJ1-3; TRBD1 is a possible D gene (5 bases). The CDR3 is made up of 14 amino acids. From germline, CDR1 is KGHSH and CDR2 LQKENI. V lost 2 bases and J lost 0, with 5 bases in between.

This clone was counted a few times. The chain is built from TRBV4-3 and TRBJ1-4, with 8 bases that match TRBD1. V was pared by 1 base and J by 8 bases, with 6 bases of the junction left unmatched. The CDR3 contains 15 residues. Germline CDR1 and CDR2: LGHNA and YSLEER. CDR3 sequence reads: CASSQALRDREKLFF. The CDR3 DNA is TGCGCCAGCAGCCAAGCCCTTAGGGACAGGGAAAAACTGTTTTTT.

The genes are TRBV19 and TRBJ1-6, with D tentatively TRBD1 (5 bases). This CDR3 comprises 16 residues. V was trimmed by 7 bases and J by 4 bases, leaving 17 bases between them. Germline V gene sequence: CDR1 LNHDA, CDR2 SQIVND (reference sequence). This CDR3 is CASTNNRGRYNSPLHF. The CDR3 DNA follows: TGTGCCAGTACCAACAATCGGGGGAGATATAATTCACCCCTCCACTTT.

The chain uses TRBV25-1 and TRBJ2-2, with 9 bases that match TRBD2. CDR1 and CDR2 (germline): MGHDK, SYGVNS. The CDR3 sequence is 16 residues long. The V and J ends lost 3 bases and 6 bases, in that order; junction bases with no gene match: 8. This CDR3 is CASSDDLRGGPGELFF. The CDR3 DNA sequence: TGTGCCAGCAGTGACGATCTGCGGGGGGGCCCCGGGGAGCTGTTTTTT.

This chain joins TRBV9 and TRBJ2-7; the D gene is possibly TRBD1 (6 bases). This CDR3 is 16 amino acids long. V lost 0 bases and J lost 2, with 15 bases in between. The germline V gene has CDR1 SGDLS and CDR2 YYNGEE. Here the CDR3 reads CASSVAGAGAAYEQYF. DNA of the CDR3: TGTGCCAGCAGCGTAGCTGGGGCAGGGGCCGCCTACGAGCAGTACTTC.

This clone showed up just once. The CDR3 bases are TGTGCCAGCAGTTACCCAAGTGGGACAGGGGGCATCACTGAAGCTTTCTTT. Translation gives CASSYPSGTGGITEAFF. The chain joins TRBV6-2 or TRBV6-3 to TRBJ1-1, with TRBD1 matching 12 bases. Trimming at V came to 2 bases and at J to 4 bases, leaving 8 bases not matched to a gene. CDR3 size: 17 residues. Germline assignment: CDR1 MNHEY and CDR2 SVGEGT.

The chain joins TRBV6-2 or TRBV6-3 to TRBJ1-5; D might be TRBD1 (5 bases). The V and J ends lost 6 bases and 5 bases respectively, with 17 bases between them. CDR3 length: 15 amino acids. In germline, CDR1 is MNHEY, CDR2 SVGEGT. CDR3 in amino acids: CASSPEQAIYQPQHF. Here the CDR3 DNA reads TGTGCCAGCAGCCCCGAACAGGCAATATATCAGCCCCAGCATTTT.

This clone appeared once. The chain combines TRBV7-2 with TRBJ2-1; unclear D gene. CDR1 is SGHTA and CDR2 is FQGNSA in the germline V gene. There are 13 residues in the CDR3. V lost 5 bases to trimming and J lost 4 bases, with 9 bases between them. CDR3 in amino acids: CASSPQTYNEQFF. The CDR3 DNA sequence: TGTGCCAGCAGCCCTCAGACTTACAATGAGCAGTTCTTC. Based on the CDR3 plus reference TRBV7-2 and TRBJ2-1, the full variable domain is GAGVSQSPSNKVTEKGKDVELRCDPISGHTALYWYRQSLGQGLEFLIYFQGNSAPDKSGLPSDRFSAERTGGSVSTLTIQRTQQEDSAVYLCASSPQTYNEQFFGPGTRLTVL.

The chain combines TRBV11-2 with TRBJ2-3; 7 bases are a match to TRBD1. There are 17 residues in the CDR3. Trimming at V came to 6 bases and at J to 1 base, leaving 13 bases not matched to a gene. Germline-derived CDR1 and CDR2 are SGHAT and FQNNGV. CDR3 in amino acids: CASRKLNYRGRTDTQYF. The CDR3, as DNA: TGTGCCAGCAGAAAGTTAAACTACAGGGGTCGCACAGATACGCAGTATTTT.

This chain links TRBV19 with TRBJ2-2; 13 bases match TRBD2. The V gene end was trimmed by 4 bases and the J gene end by 4 bases; junction bases not matched to a gene: 6. The CDR3 has 17 amino acids. Germline V lookup: CDR1 LNHDA, CDR2 SQIVND (reference sequence). In DNA form, the CDR3 reads TGTGCCAGTAGTAGATGGACTAGCGGGGGACCCACCGGGGAGCTGTTTTTT. Translation gives CASSRWTSGGPTGELFF.

The genes are TRBV19 and TRBJ1-1; D remains ambiguous. The CDR3 runs 16 residues. V dropped 0 bases and J dropped 2 bases, with 13 bases sitting between them. Germline V gene data show CDR1 as LNHDA and CDR2 as SQIVND (reference sequence). DNA of the CDR3: TGTGCCAGTAGTATAGATCAAGGAGAAGTAAACACTGAAGCTTTCTTT. Residues: CASSIDQGEVNTEAFF.